This T cell receptor (beta chain) was observed in a study of blood T cell repertoires in COVID-19. Overall study context: T cells, B-cell-depleted T cells, or PBMCs provided the cDNA or gDNA that served as material.

In the original workflow: For nucleated cells, counts were estimated from reference gene primer amplification. The method was immunoSEQ multiplex PCR; TCRdb's version includes in-frame clones alone and lacks a portion of them. V and J calls and clone size come straight from that table; D and trimming were deduced from the DNA. The table lists about 300,000 clones, 87% of them singletons. Per germline, CDR1 LGHNA and CDR2 YNFKEQ. The CDR3 sequence is 16 residues long. V lost 3 bases and J lost 5; bases outside the gene matches: 10. The chain recombines TRBV4-2 with TRBJ2-5; 9 nucleotides line up with TRBD2. Sequencing input: PBMCs or T cells enriched from blood (not recorded which). The clonotype originates from a woman aged 25 to 45 who had recovered from COVID-19. The DNA of the CDR3 is TGTGCCAGCAGCCAGGCTCTTAGCGGGGGCGGTGAGACCCAGTACTTC. Amino acids: CASSQALSGGGETQYF.